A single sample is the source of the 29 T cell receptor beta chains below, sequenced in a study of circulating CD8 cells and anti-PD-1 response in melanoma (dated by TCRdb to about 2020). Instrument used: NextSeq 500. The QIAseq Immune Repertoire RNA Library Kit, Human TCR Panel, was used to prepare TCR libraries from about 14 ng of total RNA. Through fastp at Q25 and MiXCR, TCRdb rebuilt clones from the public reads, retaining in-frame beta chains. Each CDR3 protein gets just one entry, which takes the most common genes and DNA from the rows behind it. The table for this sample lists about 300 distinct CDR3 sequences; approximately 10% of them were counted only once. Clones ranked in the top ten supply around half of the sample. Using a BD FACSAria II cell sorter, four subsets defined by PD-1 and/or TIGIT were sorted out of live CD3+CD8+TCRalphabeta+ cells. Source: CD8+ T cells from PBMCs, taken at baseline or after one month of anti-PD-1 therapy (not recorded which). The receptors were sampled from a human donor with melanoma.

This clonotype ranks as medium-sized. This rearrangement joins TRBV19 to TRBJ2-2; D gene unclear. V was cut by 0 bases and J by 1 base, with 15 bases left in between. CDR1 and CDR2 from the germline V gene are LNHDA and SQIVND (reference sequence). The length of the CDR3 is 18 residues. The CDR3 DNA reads TGTGCCAGTAGTATAGATTGGCCTTACATGGGGAACACCGGGGAGCTGTTTTTT. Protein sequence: CASSIDWPYMGNTGELFF.

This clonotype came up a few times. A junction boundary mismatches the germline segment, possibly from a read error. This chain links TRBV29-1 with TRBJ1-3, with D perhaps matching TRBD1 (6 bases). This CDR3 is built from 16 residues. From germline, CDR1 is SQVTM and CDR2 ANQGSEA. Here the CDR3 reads CSVEGYGQQTENTVYF. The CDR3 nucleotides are TGCAGCGTTGAAGGTTACGGACAGCAAACTGAAAACACCGTATATTTT.

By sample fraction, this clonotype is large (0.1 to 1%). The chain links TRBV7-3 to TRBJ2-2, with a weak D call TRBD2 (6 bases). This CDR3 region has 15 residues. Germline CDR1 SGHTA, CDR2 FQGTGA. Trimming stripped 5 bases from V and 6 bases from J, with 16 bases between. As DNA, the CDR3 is TGTGCCAGCAGCCTCACATTGGGAGGTGCCGGGGAGCTGTTTTTT. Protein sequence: CASSLTLGGAGELFF. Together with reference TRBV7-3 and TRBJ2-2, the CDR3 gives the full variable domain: GAGVSQTPSNKVTEKGKYVELRCDPISGHTALYWYRQSLGQGPEFLIYFQGTGAADDSGLPNDRFFAVRPEGSVSTLKIQRTERGDSAVYLCASSLTLGGAGELFFGEGSRLTVL.

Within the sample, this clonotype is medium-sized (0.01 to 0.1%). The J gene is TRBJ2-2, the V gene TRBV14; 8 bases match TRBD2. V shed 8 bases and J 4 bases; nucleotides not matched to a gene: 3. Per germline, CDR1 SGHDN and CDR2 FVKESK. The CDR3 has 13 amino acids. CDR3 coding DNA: TGTGCCAGCGGCCGGGGGGGCACCGGGGAGCTGTTTTTT. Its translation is CASGRGGTGELFF.

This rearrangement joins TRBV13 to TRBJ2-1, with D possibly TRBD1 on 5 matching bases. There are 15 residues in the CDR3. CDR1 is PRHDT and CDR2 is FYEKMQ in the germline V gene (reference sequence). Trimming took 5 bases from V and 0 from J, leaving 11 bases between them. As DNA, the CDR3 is TGTGCCAGCAGCACTGGGGCCAGCTCCTACAATGAGCAGTTCTTC. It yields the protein CASSTGASSYNEQFF.

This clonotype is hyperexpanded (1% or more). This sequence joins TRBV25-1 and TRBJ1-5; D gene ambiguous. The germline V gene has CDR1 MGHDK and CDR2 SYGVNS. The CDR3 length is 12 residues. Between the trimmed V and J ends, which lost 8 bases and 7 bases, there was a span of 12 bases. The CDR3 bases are TGTGCCAGCTCTGATGGGGTCCAGCCCCAGCATTTT. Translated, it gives CASSDGVQPQHF. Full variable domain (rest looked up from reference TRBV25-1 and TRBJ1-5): EADIYQTPRYLVIGTGKKITLECSQTMGHDKMYWYQQDPGMELHLIHYSYGVNSTEKGDLSSESTVSRIRTEHFPLTLESARPSHTSQYLCASSDGVQPQHFGDGTRLSIL.

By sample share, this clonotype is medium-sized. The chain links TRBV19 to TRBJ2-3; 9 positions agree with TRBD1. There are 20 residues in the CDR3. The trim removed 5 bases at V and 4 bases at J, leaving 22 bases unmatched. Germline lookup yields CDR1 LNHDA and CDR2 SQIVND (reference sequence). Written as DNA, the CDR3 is TGTGCCAGTAGTTCGCCCTTATCCCTCCGCGACAGGGGGAATGCAGATACGCAGTATTTT. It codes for CASSSPLSLRDRGNADTQYF.

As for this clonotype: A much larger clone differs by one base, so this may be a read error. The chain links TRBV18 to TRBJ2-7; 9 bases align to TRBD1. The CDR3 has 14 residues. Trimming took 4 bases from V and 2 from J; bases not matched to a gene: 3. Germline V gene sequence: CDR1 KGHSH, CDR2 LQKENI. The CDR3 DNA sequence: TGTGCCAGCTCACTCCGGGACAGGGCCTACGAGCAGTACTTC. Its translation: CASSLRDRAYEQYF.

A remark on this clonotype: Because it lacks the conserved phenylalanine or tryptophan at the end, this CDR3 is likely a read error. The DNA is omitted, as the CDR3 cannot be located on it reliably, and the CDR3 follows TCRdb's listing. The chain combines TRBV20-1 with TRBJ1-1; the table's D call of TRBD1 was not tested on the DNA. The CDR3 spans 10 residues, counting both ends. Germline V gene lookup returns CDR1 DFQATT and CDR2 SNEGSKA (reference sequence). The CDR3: CSASKRDTVI.

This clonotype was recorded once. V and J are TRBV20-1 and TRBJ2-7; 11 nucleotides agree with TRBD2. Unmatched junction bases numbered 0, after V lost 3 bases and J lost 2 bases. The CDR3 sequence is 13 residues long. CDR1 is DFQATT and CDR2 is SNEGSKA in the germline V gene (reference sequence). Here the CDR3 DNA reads TGCAGTGCTAGGACTAGCGGGACCTACGAGCAGTACTTC. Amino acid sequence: CSARTSGTYEQYF.

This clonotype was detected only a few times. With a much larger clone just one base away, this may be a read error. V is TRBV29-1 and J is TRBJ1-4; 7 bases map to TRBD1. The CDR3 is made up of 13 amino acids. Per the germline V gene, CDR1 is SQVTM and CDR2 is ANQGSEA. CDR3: CSVRRGLDEKLVF. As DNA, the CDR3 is TGCAGCGTTCGAAGGGGGCTGGATGAAAAACTGGTTTTT.

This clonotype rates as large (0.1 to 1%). CDR3 DNA: TGTGCCAGCAGCCCGGGAGCGGCGAACATAGATACGCAGTATTTT. Translated: CASSPGAANIDTQYF. The gene calls are TRBV14 and TRBJ2-3; a weak D match, TRBD2 (6 bases). Germline V gives CDR1 SGHDN, CDR2 FVKESK. The CDR3 totals 15 residues. V was clipped by 4 bases and J by 5 bases, with 16 bases between them.

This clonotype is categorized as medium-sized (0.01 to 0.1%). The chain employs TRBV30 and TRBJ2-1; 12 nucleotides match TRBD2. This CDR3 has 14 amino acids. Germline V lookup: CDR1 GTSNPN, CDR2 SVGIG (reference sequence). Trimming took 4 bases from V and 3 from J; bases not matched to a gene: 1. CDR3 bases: TGTGCCTGGACGGGACTAGCGGGCTACAATGAGCAGTTCTTC. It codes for CAWTGLAGYNEQFF.

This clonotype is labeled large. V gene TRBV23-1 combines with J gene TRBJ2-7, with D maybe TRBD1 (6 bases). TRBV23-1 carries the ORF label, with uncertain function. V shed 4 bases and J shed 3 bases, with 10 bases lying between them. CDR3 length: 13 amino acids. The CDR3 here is CASSPGTSYEQYF. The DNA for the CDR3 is TGCGCCAGCAGTCCGGGGACAAGCTACGAGCAGTACTTC.

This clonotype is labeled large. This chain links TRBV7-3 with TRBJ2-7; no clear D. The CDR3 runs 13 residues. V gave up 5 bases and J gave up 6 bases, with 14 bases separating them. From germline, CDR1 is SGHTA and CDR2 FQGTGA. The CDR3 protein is CASSLGSGGEQYF. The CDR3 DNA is TGTGCCAGCAGCCTAGGTTCGGGCGGCGAGCAGTACTTC. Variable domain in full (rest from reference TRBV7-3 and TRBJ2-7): GAGVSQTPSNKVTEKGKYVELRCDPISGHTALYWYRQSLGQGPEFLIYFQGTGAADDSGLPNDRFFAVRPEGSVSTLKIQRTERGDSAVYLCASSLGSGGEQYFGPGTRLTVT.

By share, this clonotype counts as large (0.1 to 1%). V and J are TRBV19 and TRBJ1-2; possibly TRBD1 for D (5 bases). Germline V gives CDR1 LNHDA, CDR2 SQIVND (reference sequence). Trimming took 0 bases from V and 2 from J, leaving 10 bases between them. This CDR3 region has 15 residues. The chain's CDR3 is CASSIDWGSNYGYTF. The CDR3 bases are TGTGCCAGTAGTATAGATTGGGGGTCCAACTATGGCTACACCTTC.

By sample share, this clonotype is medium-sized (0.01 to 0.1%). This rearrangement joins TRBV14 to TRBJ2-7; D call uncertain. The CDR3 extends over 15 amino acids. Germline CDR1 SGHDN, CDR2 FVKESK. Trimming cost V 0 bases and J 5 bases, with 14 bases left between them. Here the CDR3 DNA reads TGTGCCAGCAGCCAAGATGTCAGTCGGTTGCACGAGCAGTACTTC. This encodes CASSQDVSRLHEQYF.

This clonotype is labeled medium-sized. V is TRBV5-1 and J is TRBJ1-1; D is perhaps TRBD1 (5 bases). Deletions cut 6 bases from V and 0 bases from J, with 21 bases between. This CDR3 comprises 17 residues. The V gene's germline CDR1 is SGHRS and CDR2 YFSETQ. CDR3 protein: CASKRVGPGTMNTEAFF. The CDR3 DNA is TGCGCCAGCAAGAGGGTGGGTCCTGGGACCATGAACACTGAAGCTTTCTTT. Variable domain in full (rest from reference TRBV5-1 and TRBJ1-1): KAGVTQTPRYLIKTRGQQVTLSCSPISGHRSVSWYQQTPGQGLQFLFEYFSETQRNKGNFPGRFSGRQFSNSRSEMNVSTLELGDSALYLCASKRVGPGTMNTEAFFGQGTRLTVV.

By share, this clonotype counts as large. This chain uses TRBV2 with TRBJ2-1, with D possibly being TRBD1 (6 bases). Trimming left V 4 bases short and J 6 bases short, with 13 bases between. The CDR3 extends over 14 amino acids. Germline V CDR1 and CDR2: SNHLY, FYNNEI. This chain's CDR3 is CASSGGQVGNEQFF. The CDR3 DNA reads TGTGCCAGCAGTGGGGGGCAGGTCGGCAATGAGCAGTTCTTC. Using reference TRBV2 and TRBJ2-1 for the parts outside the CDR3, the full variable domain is EPEVTQTPSHQVTQMGQEVILRCVPISNHLYFYWYRQILGQKVEFLVSFYNNEISEKSEIFDDQFSVERPDGSNFTLKIRSTKLEDSAMYFCASSGGQVGNEQFFGPGTRLTVL.

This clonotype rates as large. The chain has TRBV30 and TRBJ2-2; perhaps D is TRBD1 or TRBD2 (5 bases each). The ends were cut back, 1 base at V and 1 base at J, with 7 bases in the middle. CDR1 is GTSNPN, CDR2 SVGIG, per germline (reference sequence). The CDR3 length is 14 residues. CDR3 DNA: TGTGCCTGGAGTGGTGGGGGGAACACCGGGGAGCTGTTTTTT. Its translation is CAWSGGGNTGELFF.

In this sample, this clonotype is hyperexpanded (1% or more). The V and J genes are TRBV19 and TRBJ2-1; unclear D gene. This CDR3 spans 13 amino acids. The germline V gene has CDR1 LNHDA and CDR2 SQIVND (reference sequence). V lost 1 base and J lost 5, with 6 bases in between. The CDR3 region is CASSIVQNNEQFF. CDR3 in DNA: TGTGCCAGTAGTATAGTGCAGAACAATGAGCAGTTCTTC.

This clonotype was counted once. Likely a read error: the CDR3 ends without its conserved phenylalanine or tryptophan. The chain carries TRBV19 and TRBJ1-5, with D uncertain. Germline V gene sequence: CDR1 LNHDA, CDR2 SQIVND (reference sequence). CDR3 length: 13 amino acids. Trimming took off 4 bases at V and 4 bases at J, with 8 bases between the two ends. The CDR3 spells CASSTGGNQPQHS. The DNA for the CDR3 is TGTGCCAGTAGTACAGGTGGAAATCAGCCCCAGCATTCT.

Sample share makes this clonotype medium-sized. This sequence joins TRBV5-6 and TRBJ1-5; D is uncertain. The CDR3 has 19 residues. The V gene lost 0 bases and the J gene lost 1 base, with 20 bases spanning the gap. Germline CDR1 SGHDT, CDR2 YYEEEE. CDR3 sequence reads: CASSLAGEPPAVSNQPQHF. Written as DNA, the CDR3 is TGTGCCAGCAGCTTGGCCGGAGAGCCCCCGGCTGTAAGCAATCAGCCCCAGCATTTT.

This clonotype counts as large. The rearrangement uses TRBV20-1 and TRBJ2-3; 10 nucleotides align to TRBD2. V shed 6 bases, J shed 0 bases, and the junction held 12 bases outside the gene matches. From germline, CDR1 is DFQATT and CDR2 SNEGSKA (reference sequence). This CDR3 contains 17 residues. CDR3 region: CSALLSGRSLSTDTQYF. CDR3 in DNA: TGCAGTGCGCTACTTAGCGGGAGGAGCCTTAGCACAGATACGCAGTATTTT.

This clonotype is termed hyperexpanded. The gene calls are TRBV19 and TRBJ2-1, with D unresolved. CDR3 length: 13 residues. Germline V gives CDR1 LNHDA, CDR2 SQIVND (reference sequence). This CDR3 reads CGSRSPLYNEQFF. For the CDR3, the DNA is TGTGGGTCTCGGTCCCCTCTCTACAATGAGCAGTTCTTC.

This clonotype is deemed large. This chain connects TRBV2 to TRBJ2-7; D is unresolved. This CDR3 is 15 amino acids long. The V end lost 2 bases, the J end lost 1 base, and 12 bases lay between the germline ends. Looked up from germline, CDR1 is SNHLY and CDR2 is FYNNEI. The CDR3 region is CASSENPGLSYEQYF. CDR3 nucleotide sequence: TGTGCCAGCAGTGAAAATCCGGGCCTATCCTACGAGCAGTACTTC.

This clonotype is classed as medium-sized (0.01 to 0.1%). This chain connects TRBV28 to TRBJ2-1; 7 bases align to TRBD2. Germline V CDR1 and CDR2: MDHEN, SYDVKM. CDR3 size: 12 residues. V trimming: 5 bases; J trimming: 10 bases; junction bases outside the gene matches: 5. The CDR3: CASSLYSGEQFF. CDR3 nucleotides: TGTGCCAGCAGTCTCTATAGCGGGGAGCAGTTCTTC.

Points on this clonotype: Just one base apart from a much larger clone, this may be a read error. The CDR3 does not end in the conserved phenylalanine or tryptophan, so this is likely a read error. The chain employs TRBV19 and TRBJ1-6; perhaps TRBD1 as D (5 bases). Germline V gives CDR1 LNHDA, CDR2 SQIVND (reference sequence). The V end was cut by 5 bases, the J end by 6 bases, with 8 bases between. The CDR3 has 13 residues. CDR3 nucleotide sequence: TGTGCCAGTAGTGATGGGGGTAATTCACCCCTCCACTAT. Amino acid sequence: CASSDGGNSPLHY.

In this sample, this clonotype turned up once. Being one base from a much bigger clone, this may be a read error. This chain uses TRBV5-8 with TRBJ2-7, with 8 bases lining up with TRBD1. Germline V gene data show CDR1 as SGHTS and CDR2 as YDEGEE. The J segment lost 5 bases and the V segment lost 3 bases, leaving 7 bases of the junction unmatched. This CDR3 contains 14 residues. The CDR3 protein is CASSSRTGNHEQYF. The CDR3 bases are TGTGCCAGCAGCTCTCGGACAGGGAACCACGAGCAGTACTTC.